This T cell receptor (beta chain) originates from a study of T cells expressing NK-cell markers (dated by TCRdb to 2018 to 2021). About the study as a whole: In sorted CD3+CD56+NKG2C+, CD3+CD56+NKG2C- and CD3+CD56-NKG2C+ T-cell subsets from 8 or 9 donors, TCR beta-chain repertoires were profiled. The eight sequenced donors were randomly selected healthy volunteers, three men and five women. Among the eight sequenced donors, only one was HCMV-seronegative, while the other seven were HCMV-seropositive. The libraries were sequenced on Illumina HiSeq 2000/2500, MiSeq or NextSeq, producing 2 x 150 bp reads.

In regard to this clonotype: The clone's antigen remains unknown.

HCMV-specific IgG was detected in serum with a commercial ELISA kit to determine HCMV serostatus. Peripheral blood mononuclear cells were isolated from blood by Ficoll density gradient centrifugation. Sequencer: Illumina HiSeq 2000. 5'RACE template switching, by which a universal primer site and unique molecular identifiers were added, was used to make TCR beta cDNA libraries. Priming for cDNA synthesis came from the TCR beta constant segment, and two successive PCR amplification steps followed. The original pipeline was this. MIGEC handled demultiplexing of the reads and grouping by UMI, while MiTCR was used to assemble and quantify clonotypes. To exclude erroneous sequences, any TCR cDNA sequence not supported by at least two reads was discarded. The tcR package was used for downstream repertoire analysis, and clonotypes were matched between fractions using CDR3 nucleotide sequence together with V segment. Antigen specificity was annotated against VDJdb with VDJmatch, allowing one amino acid substitution in CDR3. After reprocessing by TCRdb, each CDR3 protein sequence is one entry, and no DNA is given. TCRdb, not the original authors, processed these V and J calls. The sample table includes a few hundred thousand distinct CDR3 sequences. The ten largest clonotypes hold 5% to 5.5% of the sample.

On the study overall, not on this receptor specifically: In several donors, the dominant CD3+CD56+NKG2C+ clonotypes were found to rank among the top 10 CD8+ clonotypes and to make up about 1.0-8% of CD8+ T cells. Those dominant clonotypes were again the most abundant among CD3+CD56-NKG2C+ cells in a few donors, at roughly 25-60.1%. Whether the expanded NKG2C-expressing T cell clones were specific for HCMV antigens remained unclear.

The sequencing input was blood T cells: a sorted CD56 or NKG2C T cell subset, CD4+ or CD8+ T cells, or bulk PBMC T cells (not recorded which). This clonotype was obtained from a man aged 18-70 years in good health.

The CDR3 sequence is CASSRDGEVDNYGYTF. This chain joins TRBV19 to TRBJ1-2; TCRdb's D gene call, TRBD1, goes unchecked for lack of DNA. Based on the germline V gene (reference sequence), the CDR1 and CDR2 sequences are LNHDA and SQIVND. From the cysteine up to the phenylalanine, the CDR3 has a length of 16 residues. The nucleotide record is missing.